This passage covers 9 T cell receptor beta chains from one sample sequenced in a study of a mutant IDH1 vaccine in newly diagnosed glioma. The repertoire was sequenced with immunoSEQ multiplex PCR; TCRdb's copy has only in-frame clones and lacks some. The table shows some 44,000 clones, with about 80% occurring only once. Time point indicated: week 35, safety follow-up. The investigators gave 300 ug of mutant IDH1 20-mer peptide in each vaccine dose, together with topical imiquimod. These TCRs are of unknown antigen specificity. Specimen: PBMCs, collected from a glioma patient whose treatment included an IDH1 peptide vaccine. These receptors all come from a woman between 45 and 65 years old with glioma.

CDR3 protein: CASATYQGVYGYTF. DNA for the CDR3: TGTGCCAGCGCCACTTATCAGGGGGTCTATGGCTACACCTTC. This chain uses TRBV28 with TRBJ1-2; 7 nucleotides line up with TRBD1. J was trimmed by 4 bases and V by 8 bases; bases with no gene match: 10. The CDR3 loop spans 14 amino acids. Germline values: CDR1 MDHEN, CDR2 SYDVKM.

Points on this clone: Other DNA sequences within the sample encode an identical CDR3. CDR3 nucleotide sequence: TGCGCCAGCAGCTTGGGCGGAGAAGAGACCCAGTACTTC. Its protein is CASSLGGEETQYF. V is TRBV5-1 and J is TRBJ2-5; D is ambiguous. V lost 0 bases and J 3 bases, leaving 6 bases between the germline ends. This CDR3 region has 13 residues. Germline CDR1 is SGHRS and CDR2 is YFSETQ. The complete variable domain, with remaining parts taken from reference TRBV5-1 and TRBJ2-5, reads KAGVTQTPRYLIKTRGQQVTLSCSPISGHRSVSWYQQTPGQGLQFLFEYFSETQRNKGNFPGRFSGRQFSNSRSEMNVSTLELGDSALYLCASSLGGEETQYFGPGTRLLVL.

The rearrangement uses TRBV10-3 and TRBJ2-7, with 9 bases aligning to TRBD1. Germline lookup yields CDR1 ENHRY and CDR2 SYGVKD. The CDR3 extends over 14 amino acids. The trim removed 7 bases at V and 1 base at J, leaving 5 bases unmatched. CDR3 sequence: CAITGTGLSYEQYF. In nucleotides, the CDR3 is TGTGCCATCACCGGGACAGGGTTATCCTACGAGCAGTACTTC.

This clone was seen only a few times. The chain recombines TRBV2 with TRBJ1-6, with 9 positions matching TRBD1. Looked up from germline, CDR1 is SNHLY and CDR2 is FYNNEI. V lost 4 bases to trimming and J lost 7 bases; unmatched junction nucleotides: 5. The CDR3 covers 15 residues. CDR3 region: CASSARTGANSPLHF. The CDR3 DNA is TGTGCCAGCAGTGCCCGGACAGGGGCAAATTCACCCCTCCACTTT. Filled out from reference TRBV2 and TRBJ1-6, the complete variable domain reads EPEVTQTPSHQVTQMGQEVILRCVPISNHLYFYWYRQILGQKVEFLVSFYNNEISEKSEIFDDQFSVERPDGSNFTLKIRSTKLEDSAMYFCASSARTGANSPLHFGNGTRLTVT.

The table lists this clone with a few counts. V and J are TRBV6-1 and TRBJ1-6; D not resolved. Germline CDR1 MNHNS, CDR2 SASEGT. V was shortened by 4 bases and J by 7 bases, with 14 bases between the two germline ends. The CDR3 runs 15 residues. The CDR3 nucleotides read TGTGCCAGCAGTGCCTACTGGGCGCAGAATTCACCCCTCCACTTT. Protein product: CASSAYWAQNSPLHF.

CDR3 sequence (DNA): TGTGCCAGCAGCTTAGGTGCCTCTCCCGCTTTGGATGGCTACACCTTC. Protein product: CASSLGASPALDGYTF. The chain carries TRBV7-8 and TRBJ1-2; D gene unclear. Germline V gene sequence: CDR1 SGHVS, CDR2 FQNEAQ. The V and J ends lost 1 base and 6 bases respectively, with 18 bases between them. This CDR3 is 16 amino acids long.

The CDR3 nucleotides are TGTGCCAGCAGTTCGGGACAGCTGGGGACCTACGAGCAGTACTTC. Protein sequence: CASSSGQLGTYEQYF. V and J are TRBV27 and TRBJ2-7; the match to TRBD1 covers 7 bases. The CDR3 totals 15 residues. V lost 4 bases to trimming and J lost 2 bases; unmatched junction nucleotides: 8. Germline CDR1 and CDR2: MNHEY and SMNVEV (reference sequence).

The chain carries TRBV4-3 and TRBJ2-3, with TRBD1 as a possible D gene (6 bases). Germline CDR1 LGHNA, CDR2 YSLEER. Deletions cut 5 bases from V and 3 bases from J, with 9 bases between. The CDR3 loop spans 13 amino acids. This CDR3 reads CASSGRGTDTQYF. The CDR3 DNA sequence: TGCGCCAGCAGCGGCAGGGGTACAGATACGCAGTATTTT.

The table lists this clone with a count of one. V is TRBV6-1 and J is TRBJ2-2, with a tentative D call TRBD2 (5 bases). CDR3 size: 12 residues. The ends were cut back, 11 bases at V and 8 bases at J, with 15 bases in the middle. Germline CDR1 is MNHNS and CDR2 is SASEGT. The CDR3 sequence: CACRLRAGELFF. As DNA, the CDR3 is TGTGCCTGCCGACTGAGGGCTGGGGAGCTGTTTTTT.